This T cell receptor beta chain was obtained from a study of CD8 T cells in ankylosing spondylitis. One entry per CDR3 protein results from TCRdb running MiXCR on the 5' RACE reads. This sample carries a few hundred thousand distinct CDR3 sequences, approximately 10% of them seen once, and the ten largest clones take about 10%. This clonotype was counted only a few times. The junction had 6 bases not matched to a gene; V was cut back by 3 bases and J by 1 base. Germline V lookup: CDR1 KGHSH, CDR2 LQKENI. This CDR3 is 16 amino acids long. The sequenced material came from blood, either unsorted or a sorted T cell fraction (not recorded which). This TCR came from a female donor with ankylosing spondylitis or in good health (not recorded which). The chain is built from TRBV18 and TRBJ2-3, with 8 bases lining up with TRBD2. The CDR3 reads CASSPKAGAGTDTQYF. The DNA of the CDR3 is TGTGCCAGCTCACCGAAAGCGGGAGCGGGCACAGATACGCAGTATTTT. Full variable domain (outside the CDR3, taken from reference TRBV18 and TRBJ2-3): NAGVMQNPRHLVRRRGQEARLRCSPMKGHSHVYWYRQLPEEGLKFMVYLQKENIIDESGMPKERFSAEFPKEGPSILRIQQVVRGDSAAYFCASSPKAGAGTDTQYFGPGTRLTVL.